The present entry profiles one TCR beta chain with its context. Antigen unknown. Using immunoSEQ multiplex PCR, the repertoire was profiled, and TCRdb retains in-frame clones only, with some absent. Found here are about 60,000 clones, just over 75% of them singletons; the top ten hold roughly 4%. Patients had chemo-refractory metastatic non-small-cell lung cancer and received focal radiation plus CTLA-4 blockade that used ipilimumab. This CDR3 contains 13 residues. Trimming took 5 bases from V and 0 from J, leaving 8 bases between them. Germline V CDR1 and CDR2: MDHEN, SYDVKM. This sample stems from a study of radiotherapy plus CTLA-4 blockade in lung cancer. In the study overall: Disease control reached more than 25%, with objective responses in around 19%.

Study observations and caveats: Response, reportedly, was best predicted by interferon-beta along with early blood T cell clone dynamics. After radiotherapy and ipilimumab, tumor-derived clones expanded in peripheral blood.

The chain joins TRBV28 to TRBJ2-7; D is unresolved. The source was peripheral blood, collected from a patient treated with radiotherapy plus ipilimumab. The sequence derives from a human donor with non-small cell lung cancer who had a partial response to radiotherapy plus ipilimumab. The CDR3: CASSRSTSYEQYF. The CDR3 DNA reads as TGTGCCAGCAGTAGGAGCACCTCCTACGAGCAGTACTTC.